This TCR beta chain comes out of a study of low-dose radiotherapy and immunotherapy resistance in tumors. Overall study context: Fractions of 0.5 Gy went to Cohort 1 every 2 weeks, totaling 6.5 Gy. The regimen for patients comprised intravenous nivolumab 240 mg every two weeks plus intravenous ipilimumab 1 mg/kg every six weeks.

The junction had 16 bases not matched to a gene; V was cut back by 6 bases and J by 2 bases. CDR1 is SGHDT, CDR2 YYEEEE, per germline. The CDR3 is 18 residues long. Priming of first-strand cDNA relied on TRAV- and TRBV-specific primers (covering alpha and beta chains). TCRs were amplified for about 18 PCR cycles with a constant-region primer and V-primer adapter. Isolated mRNA underwent amplification by in vitro transcription. Each CDR3 protein gets one entry after TCRdb re-called the reads with MiXCR. In the table there are some 94,000 distinct CDR3 sequences, 20% to 25% of which are singletons. This clonotype has ten or more counts. Time point meaning: after trial treatment. Treatment defined: LDRT plus nivolumab, ipilimumab, low-dose cyclophosphamide and aspirin (RACIN trial). Every donor was treated with nivolumab, ipilimumab, aspirin, low-dose cyclophosphamide and also low-dose radiotherapy.

The rearrangement uses TRBV5-6 and TRBJ2-5, with TRBD2 matching over 10 bases. The starting material was PBMCs, obtained after low-dose radiotherapy plus immunotherapy. The receptor was derived from a female donor with ovarian cancer. CDR3 DNA: TGTGCCAGCACAACCCCCCTAGCGGGAGTAAGAGGGCAAGAGACCCAGTACTTC. Translating it yields CASTTPLAGVRGQETQYF.